Listed here are 27 T cell receptor beta chains from one sample, sequenced in a study of blood T cells in healthy people across ages. A sample-barcoded 5' primer and a J-beta primer mix were used in a second PCR of roughly 6 to 11 cycles. MiXCR was run by TCRdb on the 5' RACE reads, yielding one entry per CDR3 protein. The sample shows about 680,000 distinct CDR3 sequences, more than 40% of them seen only once. What was sequenced was blood. These receptors were taken from a woman aged 55-69 years in good health.

This clonotype was seen only a few times. The chain combines TRBV29-1 with TRBJ2-3; TRBD2 matches 9 bases. Germline V CDR1 and CDR2: SQVTM, ANQGSEA. This CDR3 contains 15 residues. Trimming removed 3 bases from V and 0 bases from J; junction bases left unmatched: 4. Here the CDR3 DNA reads TGCAGCGTTGAGAGACTAGCGGAAAGCACAGATACGCAGTATTTT. As protein: CSVERLAESTDTQYF.

The chain couples TRBV28 to TRBJ1-5; D ambiguous. Germline CDR1 MDHEN, CDR2 SYDVKM. V was pared by 3 bases and J by 5 bases, with 17 bases between. The CDR3 sequence is 16 residues long. Here the CDR3 reads CASSLDRRPEDQPQHF. The DNA for the CDR3 is TGTGCCAGCAGTTTGGACCGACGACCGGAGGATCAGCCCCAGCATTTT.

The V call is TRBV28, the J call TRBJ1-5; unclear D gene. Germline V lookup: CDR1 MDHEN, CDR2 SYDVKM. This CDR3 has 15 amino acids. V lost 3 bases to trimming and J lost 3 bases, with 12 bases between them. The CDR3 bases are TGTGCCAGCAGTTTTGTAGATTTAGACAATCAGCCCCAGCATTTT. Translated: CASSFVDLDNQPQHF.

This clonotype was observed a single time. The junction shows a germline mismatch at one end, possibly a read error. CDR3 amino acids: CVSSFMTGTVTYEQYF. CDR3 coding DNA: TGTGTCAGCAGCTTTATGACCGGGACAGTAACCTACGAGCAGTACTTC. The gene calls are TRBV5-6 and TRBJ2-5, with 7 nucleotides matching TRBD1. The tail of the sequence fits TRBJ2-7 better, so the J call may be wrong. The CDR3 is 16 residues long. Germline values: CDR1 SGHDT, CDR2 YYEEEE.

This clonotype was picked up a small number of times. J is TRBJ2-5 and V is TRBV18; 12 nucleotides align to TRBD2. The germline V gene encodes CDR1 KGHSH and CDR2 LQKENI. The CDR3 is 18 residues long. The J segment lost 4 bases and the V segment lost 2 bases, leaving 11 bases of the junction unmatched. The CDR3 bases are TGTGCCAGCTCACCAAACGTCGGCGGGACTAGCGGGCGAGAGACCCAGTACTTC. Translation gives CASSPNVGGTSGRETQYF.

Here the CDR3 DNA reads TGTGCCAGCAGCATCCCTGAAGGGACTGGGGCCAACGTCCTGACTTTC. Its translation: CASSIPEGTGANVLTF. The V gene is TRBV7-2, the J gene TRBJ2-6; D is undetermined. This CDR3 spans 16 amino acids. CDR1 is SGHTA and CDR2 is FQGNSA in the germline V gene. Between the trimmed V and J ends, which lost 5 bases and 2 bases, there was a span of 13 bases.

This clonotype was found once. This chain joins TRBV5-6 and TRBJ1-2; unclear D gene. The CDR3 sequence is 14 residues long. Deletions cut 0 bases from V and 4 bases from J, with 10 bases between. Germline assignment: CDR1 SGHDT and CDR2 YYEEEE. DNA for the CDR3: TGTGCCAGCAGCTTGGGCAGAGGACCCTATGGCTACACCTTC. Encoded protein: CASSLGRGPYGYTF.

This clonotype was recorded a few times. The V and J genes are TRBV20-1 and TRBJ2-5, with D perhaps TRBD1 (5 bases). The CDR3 loop spans 12 amino acids. Germline CDR1 is DFQATT and CDR2 is SNEGSKA (reference sequence). With 3 bases removed from V and 4 bases from J, the gap between germline ends came to 9 bases. As DNA, the CDR3 is TGCAGTGCTAGGCAGGGTCCAGAGACCCAGTACTTC. This gives the protein CSARQGPETQYF.

The chain links TRBV15 to TRBJ1-1; D perhaps matches TRBD1 (5 bases). This CDR3 is 14 amino acids long. V lost 8 bases and J 1 base, leaving 14 bases between the germline ends. Per germline, CDR1 LNHNV and CDR2 YYDKDF (reference sequence). CDR3 sequence: CATAAGWANTEAFF. CDR3 DNA sequence: TGTGCCACCGCTGCAGGGTGGGCGAACACTGAAGCTTTCTTT.

The chain's CDR3 is CSALITSGRADTQYF. CDR3 sequence (DNA): TGCAGTGCTTTGATTACTAGCGGGAGGGCAGATACGCAGTATTTT. The chain links TRBV20-1 to TRBJ2-3, with TRBD2 matching 13 bases. Trimming removed 5 bases from V and 4 bases from J; junction bases left unmatched: 6. The CDR3 is 15 residues long. Germline V gene sequence: CDR1 DFQATT, CDR2 SNEGSKA (reference sequence).

With regard to this clonotype: A clone one base away is much larger, so this may be a read error. The rearrangement links TRBV20-1 to TRBJ2-1, with 10 positions matching TRBD2. There are 12 residues in the CDR3. V was pared by 4 bases and J by 7 bases, with 1 base of the junction left unmatched. Germline CDR1 is DFQATT and CDR2 is SNEGSKA (reference sequence). The CDR3 spells CSATTSGNEQFF. The DNA for the CDR3 is TGCAGTGCTACGACTAGCGGGAATGAGCAGTTCTTC.

This clonotype has a handful of counts. The rearrangement links TRBV4-2 to TRBJ2-7; TRBD1 matches at 11 bases. The CDR3 consists of 16 residues. CDR1 is LGHNA, CDR2 YNFKEQ, per germline. Trimming cost V 4 bases and J 0 bases; bases outside gene matches: 5. The chain's CDR3 is CASSRAGTGGSYEQYF. CDR3 DNA: TGTGCCAGCAGCCGGGCCGGGACAGGGGGCTCCTACGAGCAGTACTTC.

This clonotype was seen at least ten times. The chain couples TRBV5-1 to TRBJ2-5; TRBD2 might be the D (5 bases). The CDR3 is 14 amino acids. Germline loops: CDR1 SGHRS, CDR2 YFSETQ. Trimming took 0 bases from V and 4 from J, leaving 10 bases between them. The CDR3 is CASSLGGLGETQYF. Here the CDR3 DNA reads TGCGCCAGCAGCTTGGGAGGGCTGGGAGAGACCCAGTACTTC.

This clonotype was detected only once. CDR3 bases: TGTGCCATCAGTAGGGCAACTAATGAGCAGTTCTTC. Protein sequence: CAISRATNEQFF. This chain joins TRBV10-3 and TRBJ2-1; D is uncertain. The length of the CDR3 is 12 residues. Germline values: CDR1 ENHRY, CDR2 SYGVKD. V gave up 5 bases and J gave up 7 bases, with 9 bases separating them.

A note on this clonotype: At one end, the junction sequence differs from germline, possibly due to a read error. J is TRBJ1-2 and V is TRBV30, with D unclear. The CDR3 runs 14 residues. Germline assignment: CDR1 GTSNPN and CDR2 SVGIG (reference sequence). Written as DNA, the CDR3 is TGTGCCTGGAGTGTAAGCGAAGTTTTTTATGGTTACACCTTC. This codes for CAWSVSEVFYGYTF.

In its sample, this clonotype was seen many times. The CDR3 bases are TGTGCCAGCAGCCCTGAGGCCAGGGCTGACTACGAGCAGTACTTC. This sequence encodes CASSPEARADYEQYF. V and J are TRBV4-2 and TRBJ2-7, with D possibly being TRBD1 (5 bases). This CDR3 is built from 15 residues. CDR1 is LGHNA, CDR2 YNFKEQ, per germline. The V gene lost 4 bases and the J gene lost 3 bases, with 16 bases spanning the gap.

This chain connects TRBV5-1 to TRBJ1-1; possible D gene TRBD1, 5 bases. The ends were cut back, 4 bases at V and 0 bases at J, with 7 bases in the middle. The CDR3 runs 13 residues. Germline CDR1 SGHRS, CDR2 YFSETQ. CDR3 nucleotides: TGCGCCAGCAGCGTGACAGTGAACACTGAAGCTTTCTTT. Protein product: CASSVTVNTEAFF.

This clonotype was seen a handful of times. The rearrangement links TRBV12-3 or TRBV12-4 to TRBJ2-3; the match to TRBD2 covers 13 bases. The CDR3 spans 16 residues. With V trimmed by 6 bases and J by 5 bases, 8 bases remained unmatched. In DNA form, the CDR3 reads TGTGCCAGCAGATTCGGACTAGCGGGAGTGGTAGATACGCAGTATTTT. This sequence encodes CASRFGLAGVVDTQYF.

This clonotype was seen ten or more times. The chain has TRBV20-1 and TRBJ2-3, with TRBD2 as a possible D gene (7 bases). Trimming stripped 4 bases from V and 1 base from J, with 9 bases between. The CDR3 is 13 amino acids. Germline V gene sequence: CDR1 DFQATT, CDR2 SNEGSKA (reference sequence). The CDR3 region is CSANGGRTDTQYF. The DNA of the CDR3 is TGCAGTGCTAACGGGGGGCGCACAGATACGCAGTATTTT.

This chain connects TRBV4-2 to TRBJ2-1, with 7 bases fitting TRBD2. V shed 1 base, J shed 12 bases, and the junction held 6 bases outside the gene matches. CDR3 length equals 13 residues. Germline lookup yields CDR1 LGHNA and CDR2 YNFKEQ. CDR3 DNA sequence: TGTGCCAGCAGCCAAGGTAGGGGACTAACGCAGTTCTTC. It codes for CASSQGRGLTQFF.

The chain combines TRBV4-3 with TRBJ2-6; D remains ambiguous. V dropped 0 bases and J dropped 0 bases, with 12 bases sitting between them. This CDR3 contains 18 residues. Per the germline V gene, CDR1 is LGHNA and CDR2 is YSLEER. CDR3 sequence reads: CASSQDRPASSGANVLTF. The DNA for the CDR3 is TGCGCCAGCAGCCAAGACAGGCCAGCCAGCTCTGGGGCCAACGTCCTGACTTTC.

The chain joins TRBV7-3 to TRBJ1-2; 7 bases are a match to TRBD1. CDR1 and CDR2 from the germline V gene are SGHTA and FQGTGA. The V segment lost 5 bases and the J segment 4 bases; nucleotides outside the gene matches: 7. The CDR3 loop spans 14 amino acids. The CDR3 nucleotides read TGTGCCAGCAGCCCAACAGGGGCTGGCTATGGCTACACCTTC. Amino acids: CASSPTGAGYGYTF. Supplemented by reference TRBV7-3 and TRBJ1-2, the full variable domain reads GAGVSQTPSNKVTEKGKYVELRCDPISGHTALYWYRQSLGQGPEFLIYFQGTGAADDSGLPNDRFFAVRPEGSVSTLKIQRTERGDSAVYLCASSPTGAGYGYTFGSGTRLTVV.

The chain is built from TRBV20-1 and TRBJ2-3; perhaps TRBD2 as D (5 bases). Trimming removed 1 base at V and 0 bases at J, with 8 bases between. CDR3 length: 14 amino acids. Germline V gives CDR1 DFQATT, CDR2 SNEGSKA (reference sequence). CDR3 sequence: CSARGETSTDTQYF. CDR3 sequence (DNA): TGCAGTGCTAGAGGGGAGACTAGCACAGATACGCAGTATTTT.

The chain recombines TRBV7-2 with TRBJ2-7, with 8 nucleotides matching TRBD1. Germline-derived CDR1 and CDR2 are SGHTA and FQGNSA. The CDR3 has 15 residues. V trimming: 5 bases; J trimming: 3 bases; junction bases outside the gene matches: 9. CDR3 sequence: CASSPTHRGFYEQYF. CDR3 DNA sequence: TGTGCCAGCAGCCCTACCCACAGGGGGTTCTACGAGCAGTACTTC.

This clonotype was observed many times. The J gene is TRBJ2-5, the V gene TRBV6-1; tentatively, D is TRBD1 (6 bases). The CDR3 consists of 13 residues. Germline CDR1 is MNHNS and CDR2 is SASEGT. V lost 4 bases, J lost 1 base, and 7 bases lay in between. The CDR3 is CASSGQAQETQYF. The CDR3, as DNA: TGTGCCAGCAGTGGACAGGCCCAAGAGACCCAGTACTTC.

This rearrangement joins TRBV20-1 to TRBJ2-3; the D is unclear. The germline gives CDR1 DFQATT, CDR2 SNEGSKA (reference sequence). V dropped 6 bases and J dropped 0 bases, with 19 bases sitting between them. The CDR3 runs to 16 residues. CDR3 loop: CSAENLRSRSTDTQYF. In DNA form, the CDR3 reads TGCAGTGCCGAAAACCTCAGGTCCAGAAGCACAGATACGCAGTATTTT.

This clonotype was counted only a few times. V is TRBV4-2 and J is TRBJ2-3; 8 bases match TRBD2. In germline, CDR1 is LGHNA, CDR2 YNFKEQ. This CDR3 comprises 15 residues. Losses at the gene ends were 3 bases for V and 4 bases for J; bases not matched to a gene: 6. This CDR3 is CASSQGLELSDTQYF. The CDR3, as DNA: TGTGCCAGCAGCCAGGGACTAGAGCTCTCAGATACGCAGTATTTT.